This entry lists 11 T cell receptor beta chains sequenced from one sample in a study of Tregs in tolerant kidney transplant recipients. Here immunoSEQ multiplex PCR was the method, and the copy in TCRdb shows in-frame clones only, minus some. The sample has tens of thousands of clones, approximately 90% seen once. Material: Tregs from blood, obtained before the transplant. These receptors all stem from a human donor who received a combined kidney and bone marrow transplant.

The chain uses TRBV10-1 and TRBJ1-5, with a weak D call TRBD1 (5 bases). V dropped 4 bases and J dropped 2 bases, with 15 bases sitting between them. CDR3 length equals 16 residues. Per the germline V gene, CDR1 is WNHNN and CDR2 is SYGVQD (reference sequence). The CDR3 loop is CASSGRVGSGNQPQHF. The DNA of the CDR3 is TGCGCCAGCAGTGGCAGGGTGGGAAGTGGCAATCAGCCCCAGCATTTT.

Written as DNA, the CDR3 is TGTGCCAGCAGCTTGGCCCACAATGAGCAGTTCTTC. It encodes CASSLAHNEQFF. The V and J genes are TRBV7-3 and TRBJ2-1; no reliable D call. Per germline, CDR1 SGHTA and CDR2 FQGTGA. The V end was cut by 3 bases, the J end by 5 bases, with 5 bases between. The CDR3 extends over 12 amino acids.

The chain links TRBV5-5 to TRBJ1-5; 9 positions match TRBD1. The CDR3 has 15 residues. The trim removed 1 base at V and 2 bases at J, leaving 1 base unmatched. Germline assignment: CDR1 SGHKS and CDR2 YYEKEE (reference sequence). The CDR3 sequence: CASSLTGGGNQPQHF. The CDR3 bases are TGTGCCAGCAGCTTGACAGGGGGCGGCAATCAGCCCCAGCATTTT.

V and J are TRBV19 and TRBJ2-1; 12 bases map to TRBD2. Germline V gene sequence: CDR1 LNHDA, CDR2 SQIVND (reference sequence). Trimming removed 0 bases from V and 8 bases from J; junction bases left unmatched: 8. The length of the CDR3 is 17 residues. CDR3 in amino acids: CASSIEASGRAGDEQFF. Here the CDR3 DNA reads TGTGCCAGTAGTATAGAGGCTAGCGGGAGGGCCGGCGATGAGCAGTTCTTC.

The J gene is TRBJ1-1, the V gene TRBV30, with a tentative D call TRBD1 (6 bases). The CDR3 extends over 13 amino acids. V dropped 4 bases and J dropped 10 bases, with 19 bases sitting between them. Germline V gene lookup returns CDR1 GTSNPN and CDR2 SVGIG (reference sequence). CDR3 residues: CAWINRGPGLAFF. The CDR3 region has the DNA TGTGCCTGGATTAATCGGGGGCCCGGATTAGCTTTCTTT.

This clone was detected a few times. The J gene is TRBJ1-5, the V gene TRBV5-5; D is uncertain. The CDR3 has 12 amino acids. Trimming took off 0 bases at V and 4 bases at J, with 2 bases between the two ends. Germline assignment: CDR1 SGHKS and CDR2 YYEKEE (reference sequence). CDR3 amino acids: CASSLGNQPQHF. DNA for the CDR3: TGTGCCAGCAGCTTGGGGAATCAGCCCCAGCATTTT.

This clone has more than one count but fewer than ten. The chain uses TRBV6-6 and TRBJ2-7; 13 nucleotides match TRBD2. Germline V gives CDR1 MNHNY, CDR2 SVGAGI (reference sequence). V lost 6 bases and J lost 5; bases outside the gene matches: 7. The CDR3 has 15 amino acids. CDR3 coding DNA: TGTGCCAGCAGGCGACTAGCGGGAGGAAGCCACGAGCAGTACTTC. As protein: CASRRLAGGSHEQYF.

The chain is built from TRBV6-6 and TRBJ1-3; D ambiguous. This CDR3 is 16 amino acids long. CDR1 and CDR2 from the germline V gene are MNHNY and SVGAGI (reference sequence). Trimming stripped 6 bases from V and 1 base from J, with 16 bases between. The CDR3 nucleotides read TGTGCCAGCAGCCCCGGGATTGAGAGATCTGGAAACACCATATATTTT. The encoded protein is CASSPGIERSGNTIYF.

The chain combines TRBV5-1 with TRBJ1-1; possible D gene TRBD1, 6 bases. Trimming removed 6 bases at V and 4 bases at J, with 16 bases between. The CDR3 is 14 residues long. Germline CDR1 SGHRS, CDR2 YFSETQ. The CDR3 protein is CASKPRGVSTEAFF. The CDR3 DNA sequence: TGCGCCAGCAAACCGAGGGGGGTAAGCACTGAAGCTTTCTTT. The whole variable domain, filled in from reference TRBV5-1 and TRBJ1-1, reads KAGVTQTPRYLIKTRGQQVTLSCSPISGHRSVSWYQQTPGQGLQFLFEYFSETQRNKGNFPGRFSGRQFSNSRSEMNVSTLELGDSALYLCASKPRGVSTEAFFGQGTRLTVV.

The chain is built from TRBV12-5 and TRBJ1-2; 9 bases are a match to TRBD1. Per the germline V gene, CDR1 is LGHNT and CDR2 is FRNRAP. The V segment lost 6 bases and the J segment 12 bases; nucleotides outside the gene matches: 14. CDR3 length: 14 residues. In nucleotides, the CDR3 is TGTGCTAGTGGCCTCGCCGGGACAGGGTTGGCTAACACCTTC. Translating gives CASGLAGTGLANTF.

This chain connects TRBV6-6 to TRBJ1-5, with a possible D match to TRBD1 (6 bases). V shed 0 bases and J shed 4 bases, with 13 bases lying between them. Germline V CDR1 and CDR2: MNHNY, SVGAGI (reference sequence). The CDR3 totals 16 residues. The CDR3 nucleotides are TGTGCCAGCAGTTACTCCCACAGGGAAGGTAATCAGCCCCAGCATTTT. This codes for CASSYSHREGNQPQHF.